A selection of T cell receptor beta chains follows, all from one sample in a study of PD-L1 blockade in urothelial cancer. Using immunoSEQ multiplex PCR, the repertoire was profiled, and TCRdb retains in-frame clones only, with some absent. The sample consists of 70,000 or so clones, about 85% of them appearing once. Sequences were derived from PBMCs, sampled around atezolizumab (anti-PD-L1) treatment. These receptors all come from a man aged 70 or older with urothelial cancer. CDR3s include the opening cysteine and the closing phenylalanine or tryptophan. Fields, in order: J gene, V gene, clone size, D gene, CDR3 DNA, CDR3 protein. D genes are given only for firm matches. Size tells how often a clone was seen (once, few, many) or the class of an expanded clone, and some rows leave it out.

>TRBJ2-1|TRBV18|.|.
TGTGCCAGCTCCAAAAAGTCGGGTGAGCAGTTCTTC
CASSKKSGEQFF
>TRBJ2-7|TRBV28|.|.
TGTGCCAGCAGTTTGGGCAGTTCCTACGAGCAGTACTTC
CASSLGSSYEQYF
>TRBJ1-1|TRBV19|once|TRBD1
TGTGCCAGTAGTATAGGGGTAGACAGGGGGAACACTGAAGCTTTCTTT
CASSIGVDRGNTEAFF
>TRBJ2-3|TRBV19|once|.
TGTGCCAGTAGTATCGAGGGGACTCGCACAGATACGCAGTATTTT
CASSIEGTRTDTQYF
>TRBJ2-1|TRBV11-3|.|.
TGTGCCAGCAGCTTAGTCAGGGGTGATGAGCAGTTCTTC
CASSLVRGDEQFF
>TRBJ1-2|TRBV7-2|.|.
TGTGCCAGCAGCTTAGTTCTCAGGGGTATGGATGGCTACACCTTC
CASSLVLRGMDGYTF
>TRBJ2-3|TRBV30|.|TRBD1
TGTGCCTGGAGTGTTGGGAACAGGGGGAGGTTTTTGACGCAGTATTTT
CAWSVGNRGRFLTQYF
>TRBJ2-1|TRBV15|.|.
TGTGCCACCAGCAGAGTTGAACTTCCCGAGCAGTTCTTC
CATSRVELPEQFF
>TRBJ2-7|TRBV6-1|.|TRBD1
TGTGCCAGCAGAGGGGACAGCTACGAGCAGTACTTC
CASRGDSYEQYF
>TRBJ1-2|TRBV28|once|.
TGTGCCAGCAGTCCGGACTATAACTATGGCTACACCTTC
CASSPDYNYGYTF
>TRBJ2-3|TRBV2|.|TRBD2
TGTGCCAGCAGTGAATCCCCCACTAGCGGGAGGTTTCCAGATACGCAGTATTTT
CASSESPTSGRFPDTQYF
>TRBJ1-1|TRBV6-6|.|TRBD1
TGTGCCAGCAGTTACTCTGGACAGGGGCCGAACACTGAAGCTTTCTTT
CASSYSGQGPNTEAFF
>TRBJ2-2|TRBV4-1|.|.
TGCGCCAGCAGCAAAAAAGCCTCACTTCCAGGGGTAGTTATCGGGGAGCTGTTTTTT
CASSKKASLPGVVIGELFF
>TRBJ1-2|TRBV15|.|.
TGTGCCACCAGCAGTTACGACACGGGGGTCTATGGCTACACCTTC
CATSSYDTGVYGYTF
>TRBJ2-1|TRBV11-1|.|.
TGTGCCAGCAGCTTAACGAGCGTCTCCTACAATGAGCAGTTCTTC
CASSLTSVSYNEQFF
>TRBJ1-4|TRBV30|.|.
TGTGCCTGCATAGACTGGGGACTGAATGAAAAACTGTTTTTT
CACIDWGLNEKLFF
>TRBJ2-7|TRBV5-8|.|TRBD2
TGTGCCAGCAGCTGGACTAGCGGCAAGTACGAGCAGTACTTC
CASSWTSGKYEQYF
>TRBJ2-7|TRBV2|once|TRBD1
TGTGCCAGCAGTCAGGACAGGTTCCACGAGCAGTACTTC
CASSQDRFHEQYF
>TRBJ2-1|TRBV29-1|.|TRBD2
TGCAGCGTTGCCCCGCGGGGGGCAGGGTACAATGAGCAGTTCTTC
CSVAPRGAGYNEQFF
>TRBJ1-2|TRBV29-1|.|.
TGCAGCGTTAGAGAACAGACTAACTATGGCTACACCTTC
CSVREQTNYGYTF
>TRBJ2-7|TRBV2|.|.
TGTGCCAGCAGCGAGGGGGGAGGGAGCCCCCGCTCCTACGAGCAGTACTTC
CASSEGGGSPRSYEQYF
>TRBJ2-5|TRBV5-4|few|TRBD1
TGTGCCAGCAGCCGGGGACAGGGGGTCCAAGAGACCCAGTACTTC
CASSRGQGVQETQYF
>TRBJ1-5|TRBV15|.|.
TGTGCCACCAGCTCAAACAGCGGGAATCAGCCCCAGCATTTT
CATSSNSGNQPQHF
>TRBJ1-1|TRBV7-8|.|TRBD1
TGTGCCAGCAGCTTAGCGACAGGGTCGGCCGCTGAAGCTTTCTTT
CASSLATGSAAEAFF
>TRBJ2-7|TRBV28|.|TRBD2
TGTGCCAGCAGCTTACCGTCTAGCGGGAGGCACGAGCAGTACTTC
CASSLPSSGRHEQYF
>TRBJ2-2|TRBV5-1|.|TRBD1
TGCGCCAGCAGCTTGGTAGCAGGGGGCGTTGGCGGGGAGCTGTTTTTT
CASSLVAGGVGGELFF
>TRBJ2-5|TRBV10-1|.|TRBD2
TGCGCCAAAATGGGAGGGTCGGAGACCCAGTACTTC
CAKMGGSETQYF
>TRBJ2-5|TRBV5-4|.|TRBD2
TGTGCCAGCAGCTTAAAGGTCGGGAGGCCCGAGACCCAGTACTTC
CASSLKVGRPETQYF
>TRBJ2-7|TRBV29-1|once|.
TGCAGCGCACTACAGGGACCCTACGAGCAGTACTTC
CSALQGPYEQYF
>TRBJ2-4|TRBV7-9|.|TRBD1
TGTGCCAGCAGCTTACAGGGGGAAAACATTCAGTACTTC
CASSLQGENIQYF
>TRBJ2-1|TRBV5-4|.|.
TGTGCCAGCAGCTTGGCCCAGCAGGGGGGATATGAGCAGTTCTTC
CASSLAQQGGYEQFF
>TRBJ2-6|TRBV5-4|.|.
TGTGCCAGCAGCTTGTCACTCGGGGGATCTGGGGCCAACGTCCTGACTTTC
CASSLSLGGSGANVLTF
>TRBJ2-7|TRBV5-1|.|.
TGCGCCAGCAGCCCGACCGGAGGGTATCTCTACGAGCAGTACTTC
CASSPTGGYLYEQYF
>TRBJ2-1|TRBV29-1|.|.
TGCAGCGTTATGGTAGCGGCCTCCTACAATGAGCAGTTCTTC
CSVMVAASYNEQFF
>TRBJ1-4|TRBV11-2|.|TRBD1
TGTGCCAGCAGCTCGATTCCGGGGGGGACAGGGTTGGAAAAACTGTTTTTT
CASSSIPGGTGLEKLFF
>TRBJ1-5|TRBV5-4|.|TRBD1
TGTGCCAGCAGCCCAGGGACAGGGTCCAATCAGCCCCAGCATTTT
CASSPGTGSNQPQHF
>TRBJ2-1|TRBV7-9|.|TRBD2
TGTGCCAGCAGCTTTATAGCGGGAGGGCCTGAGGAGCAGTTCTTC
CASSFIAGGPEEQFF
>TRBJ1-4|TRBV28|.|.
TGTGCCAGCAGTTTATCCGTAACTAATGAAAAACTGTTTTTT
CASSLSVTNEKLFF
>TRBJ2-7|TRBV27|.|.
TGTGCCAGCAGTTTTCTGAGGAACTACGAGCAGTACTTC
CASSFLRNYEQYF
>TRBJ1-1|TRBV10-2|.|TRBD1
TGCGCCAGCAGCCGACAGGGGGCGGAATACACTGAAGCTTTCTTT
CASSRQGAEYTEAFF
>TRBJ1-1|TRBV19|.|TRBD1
TGTGCCAGTAGTCCCCAGGCAGGGGGTGAAGCTTTCTTT
CASSPQAGGEAFF
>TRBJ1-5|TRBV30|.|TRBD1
TGTGCCTGGAGTTTTTCCGGGACAGCGAATCAGCCCCAGCATTTT
CAWSFSGTANQPQHF
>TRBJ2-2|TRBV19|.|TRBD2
TGTGCCAGTAGTTTCCGGACTAGCGCGAACACCGGGGAGCTGTTTTTT
CASSFRTSANTGELFF